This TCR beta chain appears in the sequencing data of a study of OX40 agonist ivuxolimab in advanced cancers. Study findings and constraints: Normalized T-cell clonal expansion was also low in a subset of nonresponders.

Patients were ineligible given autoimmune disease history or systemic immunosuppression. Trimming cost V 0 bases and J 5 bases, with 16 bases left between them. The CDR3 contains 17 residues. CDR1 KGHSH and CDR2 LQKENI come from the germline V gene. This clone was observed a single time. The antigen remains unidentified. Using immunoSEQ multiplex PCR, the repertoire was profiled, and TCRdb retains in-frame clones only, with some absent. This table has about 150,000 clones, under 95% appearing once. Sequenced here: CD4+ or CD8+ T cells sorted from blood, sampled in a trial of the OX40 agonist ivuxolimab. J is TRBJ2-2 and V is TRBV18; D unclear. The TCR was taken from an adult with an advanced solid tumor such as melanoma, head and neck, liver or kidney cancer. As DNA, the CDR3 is TGTGCCAGCTCACCACCGTCGCAATCCAGCAGGACCGGGGAGCTGTTTTTT. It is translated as CASSPPSQSSRTGELFF.